The entry below describes one T cell receptor beta chain. The CDR3 is made up of 14 amino acids. Trimming cost V 3 bases and J 7 bases, with 13 bases left between them. Germline V gives CDR1 SGHTA, CDR2 FQGNSA. The record originates from a study of T cell changes during pregnancy in multiple sclerosis. Sequencing was performed with immunoSEQ multiplex PCR; in TCRdb, only in-frame clones are kept and a portion is missing. This sample has 35,000 to 45,000 clones; 75% to 90% occur once, and the top ten carry 4.7%. This specimen consisted of peripheral blood, obtained in the second trimester of pregnancy. This TCR came from a female donor in good health, enrolled as a control in a pregnancy study. This chain joins TRBV7-2 and TRBJ2-1; D is perhaps TRBD1 (5 bases). CDR3 residues: CASSFPIQGNEQFF. In nucleotides, the CDR3 is TGTGCCAGCAGCTTTCCGATTCAGGGAAATGAGCAGTTCTTC.